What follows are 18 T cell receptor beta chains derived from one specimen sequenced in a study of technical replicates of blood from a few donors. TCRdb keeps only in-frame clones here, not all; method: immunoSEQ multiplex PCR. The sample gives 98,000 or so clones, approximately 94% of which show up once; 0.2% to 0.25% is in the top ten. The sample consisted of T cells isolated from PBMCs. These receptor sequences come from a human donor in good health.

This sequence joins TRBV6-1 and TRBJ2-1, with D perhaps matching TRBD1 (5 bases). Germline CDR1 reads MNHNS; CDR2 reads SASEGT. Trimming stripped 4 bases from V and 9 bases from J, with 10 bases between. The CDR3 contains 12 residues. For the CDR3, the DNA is TGTGCCAGCAGTGTCCTAAGGGGTGAGCAGTTCTTC. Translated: CASSVLRGEQFF.

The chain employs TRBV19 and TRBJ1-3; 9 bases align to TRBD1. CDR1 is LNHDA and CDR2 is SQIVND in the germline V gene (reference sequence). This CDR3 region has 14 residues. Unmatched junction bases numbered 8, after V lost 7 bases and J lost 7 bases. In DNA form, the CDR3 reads TGTGCCAGTATCGACGGGACAGGGCCTAACACCATATATTTT. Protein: CASIDGTGPNTIYF.

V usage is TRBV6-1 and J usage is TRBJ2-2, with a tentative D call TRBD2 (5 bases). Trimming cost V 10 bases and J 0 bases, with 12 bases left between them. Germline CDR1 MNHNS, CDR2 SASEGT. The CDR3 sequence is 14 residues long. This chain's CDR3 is CATRGSSNTGELFF. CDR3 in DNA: TGTGCCACCCGGGGATCGTCGAACACCGGGGAGCTGTTTTTT.

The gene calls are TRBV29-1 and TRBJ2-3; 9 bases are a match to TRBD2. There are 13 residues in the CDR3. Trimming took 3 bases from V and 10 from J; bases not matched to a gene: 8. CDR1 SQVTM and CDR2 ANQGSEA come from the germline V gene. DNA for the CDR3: TGCAGCGTTGAGGGGACTAGCACGTCCTCGCAGTATTTT. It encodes CSVEGTSTSSQYF.

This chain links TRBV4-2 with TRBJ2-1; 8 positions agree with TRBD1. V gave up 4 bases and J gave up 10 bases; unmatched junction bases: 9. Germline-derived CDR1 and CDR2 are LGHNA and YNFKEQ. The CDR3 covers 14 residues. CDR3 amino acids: CASSPTGGMDEQFF. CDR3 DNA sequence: TGTGCCAGCAGCCCCACAGGGGGGATGGACGAGCAGTTCTTC.

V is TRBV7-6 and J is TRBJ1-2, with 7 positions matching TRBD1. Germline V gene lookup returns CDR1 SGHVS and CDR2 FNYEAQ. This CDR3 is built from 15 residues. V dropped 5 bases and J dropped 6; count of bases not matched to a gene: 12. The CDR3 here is CASSKIRDSGDGYTF. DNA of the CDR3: TGTGCCAGCAGCAAAATCCGGGACAGTGGGGATGGCTACACCTTC.

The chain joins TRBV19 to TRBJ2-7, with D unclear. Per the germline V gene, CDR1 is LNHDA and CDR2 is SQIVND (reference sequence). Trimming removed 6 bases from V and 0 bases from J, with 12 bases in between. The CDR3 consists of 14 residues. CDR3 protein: CASSWRSPSYEQYF. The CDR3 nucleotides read TGTGCCAGTAGCTGGCGGAGTCCCTCCTACGAGCAGTACTTC.

The CDR3 nucleotides read TGCGCCAGCAGCCAAGCGGGGGGCACCGGGGCCAACGTCCTGACTTTC. Its translation is CASSQAGGTGANVLTF. This chain connects TRBV4-1 to TRBJ2-6, with D maybe TRBD2 (7 bases). The germline V gene has CDR1 MGHRA and CDR2 YSYEKL. The V end was cut by 1 base, the J end by 4 bases, with 11 bases between. This CDR3 contains 16 residues.

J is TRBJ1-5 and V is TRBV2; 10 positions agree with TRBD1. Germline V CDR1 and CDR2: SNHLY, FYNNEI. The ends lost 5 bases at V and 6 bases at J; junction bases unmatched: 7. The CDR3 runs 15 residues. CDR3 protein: CASSRLTGGGQPQHF. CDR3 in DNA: TGTGCCAGCAGTAGGCTGACAGGGGGCGGTCAGCCCCAGCATTTT.

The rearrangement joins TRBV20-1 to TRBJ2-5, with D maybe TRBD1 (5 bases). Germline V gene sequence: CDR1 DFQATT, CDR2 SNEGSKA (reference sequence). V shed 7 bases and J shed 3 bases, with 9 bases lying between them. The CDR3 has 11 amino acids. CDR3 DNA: TGCAGTGTCGACAGTGAAGAGACCCAGTACTTC. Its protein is CSVDSEETQYF.

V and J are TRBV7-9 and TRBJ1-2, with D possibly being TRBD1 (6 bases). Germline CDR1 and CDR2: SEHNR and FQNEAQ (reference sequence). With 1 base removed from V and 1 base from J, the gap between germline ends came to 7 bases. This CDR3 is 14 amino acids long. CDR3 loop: CASSLGDINYGYTF. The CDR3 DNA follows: TGTGCCAGCAGCTTAGGGGACATTAACTATGGCTACACCTTC.

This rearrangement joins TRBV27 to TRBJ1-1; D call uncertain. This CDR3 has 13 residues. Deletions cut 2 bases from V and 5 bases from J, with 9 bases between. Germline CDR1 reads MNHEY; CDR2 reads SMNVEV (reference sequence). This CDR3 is CASSLMRWTEAFF. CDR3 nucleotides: TGTGCCAGCAGTTTAATGAGGTGGACTGAAGCTTTCTTT.

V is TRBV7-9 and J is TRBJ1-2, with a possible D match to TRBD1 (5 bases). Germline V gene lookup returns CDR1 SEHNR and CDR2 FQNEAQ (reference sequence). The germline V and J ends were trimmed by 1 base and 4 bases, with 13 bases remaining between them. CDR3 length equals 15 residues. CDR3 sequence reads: CASSLVQGELYGYTF. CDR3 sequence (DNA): TGTGCCAGCAGCTTAGTTCAGGGTGAGCTCTATGGCTACACCTTC. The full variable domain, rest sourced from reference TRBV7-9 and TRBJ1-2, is DTGVSQNPRHKITKRGQNVTFRCDPISEHNRLYWYRQTLGQGPEFLTYFQNEAQLEKSRLLSDRFSAERPKGSFSTLEIQRTEQGDSAMYLCASSLVQGELYGYTFGSGTRLTVV.

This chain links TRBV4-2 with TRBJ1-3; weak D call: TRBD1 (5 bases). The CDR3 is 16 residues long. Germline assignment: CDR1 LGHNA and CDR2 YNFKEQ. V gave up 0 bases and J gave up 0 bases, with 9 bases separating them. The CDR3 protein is CASSQEGGISGNTIYF. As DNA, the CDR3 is TGTGCCAGCAGCCAAGAGGGGGGAATCTCTGGAAACACCATATATTTT.

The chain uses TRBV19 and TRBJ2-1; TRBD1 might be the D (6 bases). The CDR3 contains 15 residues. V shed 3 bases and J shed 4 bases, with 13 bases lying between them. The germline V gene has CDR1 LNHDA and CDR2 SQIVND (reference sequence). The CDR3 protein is CASSIPGVGYNEQFF. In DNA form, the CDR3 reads TGTGCCAGTAGTATCCCAGGGGTTGGATACAATGAGCAGTTCTTC.

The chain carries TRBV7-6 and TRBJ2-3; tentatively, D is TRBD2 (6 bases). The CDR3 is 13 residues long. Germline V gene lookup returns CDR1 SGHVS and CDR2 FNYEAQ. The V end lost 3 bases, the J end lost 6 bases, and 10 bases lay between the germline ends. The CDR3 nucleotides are TGTGCCAGCAGCTTCGGGAGAAAGGATACGCAGTATTTT. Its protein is CASSFGRKDTQYF. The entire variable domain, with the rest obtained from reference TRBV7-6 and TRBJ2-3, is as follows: GAGVSQSPRYKVTKRGQDVALRCDPISGHVSLYWYRQALGQGPEFLTYFNYEAQQDKSGLPNDRFSAERPEGSISTLTIQRTEQRDSAMYRCASSFGRKDTQYFGPGTRLTVL.

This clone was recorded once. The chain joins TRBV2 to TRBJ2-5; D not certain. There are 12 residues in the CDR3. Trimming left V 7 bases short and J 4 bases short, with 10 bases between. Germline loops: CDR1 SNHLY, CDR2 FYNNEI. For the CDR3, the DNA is TGTGCCAGCACGGAGCTAAGAGAGACCCAGTACTTC. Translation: CASTELRETQYF.

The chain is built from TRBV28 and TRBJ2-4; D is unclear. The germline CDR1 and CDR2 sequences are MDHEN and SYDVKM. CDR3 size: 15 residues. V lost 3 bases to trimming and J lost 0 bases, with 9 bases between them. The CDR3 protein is CASSLAVLAKNIQYF. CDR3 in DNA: TGTGCCAGCAGTTTGGCAGTCCTAGCCAAAAACATTCAGTACTTC.